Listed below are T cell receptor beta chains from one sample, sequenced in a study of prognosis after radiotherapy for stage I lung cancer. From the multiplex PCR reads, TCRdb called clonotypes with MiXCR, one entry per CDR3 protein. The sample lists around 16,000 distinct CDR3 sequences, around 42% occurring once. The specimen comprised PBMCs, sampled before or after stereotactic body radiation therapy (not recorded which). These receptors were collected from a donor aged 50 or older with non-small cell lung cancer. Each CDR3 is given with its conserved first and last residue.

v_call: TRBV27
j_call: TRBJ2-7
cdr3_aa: CAISSQESYEQYF

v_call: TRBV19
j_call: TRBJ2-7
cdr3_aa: CASSYGQGGEQYF

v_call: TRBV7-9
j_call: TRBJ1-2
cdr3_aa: CASSLGGQAHGYTF

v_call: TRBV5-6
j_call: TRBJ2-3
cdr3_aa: CASSLRGMGDTQYF

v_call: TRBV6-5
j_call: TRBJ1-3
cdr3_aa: CASSVSGGTAGNTIYF

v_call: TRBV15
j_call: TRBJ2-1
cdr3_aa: CATSRDGIDEQFF

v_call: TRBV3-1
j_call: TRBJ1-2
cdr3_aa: CASSYRDSYGYTF

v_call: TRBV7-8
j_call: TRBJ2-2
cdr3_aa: CASSLIPSGRGRIGELFF

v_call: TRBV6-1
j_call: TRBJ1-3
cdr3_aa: CASRPQGSGNTIYF

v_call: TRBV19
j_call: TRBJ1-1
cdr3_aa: CASSIQADTEAFF

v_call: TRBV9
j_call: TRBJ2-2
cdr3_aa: CASSSTSGRATGELFF

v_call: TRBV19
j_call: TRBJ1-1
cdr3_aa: CASSIVEGTEAFF

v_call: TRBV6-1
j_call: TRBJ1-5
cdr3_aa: CASTSGRTGNQPQHF

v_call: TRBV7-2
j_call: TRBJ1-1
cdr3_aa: CASSLTPFGTGGAFF

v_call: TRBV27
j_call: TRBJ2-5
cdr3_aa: CASSVTAVETQYF

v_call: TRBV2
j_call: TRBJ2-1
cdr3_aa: CATERTSYNEQFF

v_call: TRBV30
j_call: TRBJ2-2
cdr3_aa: CAWGLAGLTGELFF

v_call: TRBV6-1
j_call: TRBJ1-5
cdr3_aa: CASSDSDSNQPQHF

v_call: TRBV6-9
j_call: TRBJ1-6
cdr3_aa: CASSYPGGGRIVCNSPLHF

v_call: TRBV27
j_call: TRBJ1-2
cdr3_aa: CASRNAEGPNYGYTF

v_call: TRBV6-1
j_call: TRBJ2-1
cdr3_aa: CASAGPTVTSGVHNEQFF

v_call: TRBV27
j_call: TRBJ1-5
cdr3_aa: CASSGDSSNQPQHF

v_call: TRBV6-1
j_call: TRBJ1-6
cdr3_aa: CATSTRSYNSPLHF

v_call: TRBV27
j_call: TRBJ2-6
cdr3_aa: CASSPGTGASLGANVLTF

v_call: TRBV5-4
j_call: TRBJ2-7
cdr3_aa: CASSTSGGSSYEQYF

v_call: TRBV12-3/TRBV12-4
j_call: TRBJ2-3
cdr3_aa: CASSLGGLAGDTQYF

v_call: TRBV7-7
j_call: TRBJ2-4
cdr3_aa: CASSHSFCLREKFAKNIQYF

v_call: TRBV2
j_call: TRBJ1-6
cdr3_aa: CASSERDTDNSPLHF

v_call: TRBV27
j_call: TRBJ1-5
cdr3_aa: CASGPGWGQPQHF

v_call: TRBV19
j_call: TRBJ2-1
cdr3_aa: CASSIMNGNNEQFF

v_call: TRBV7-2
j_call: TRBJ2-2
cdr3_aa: CASSFSQVSGELFF

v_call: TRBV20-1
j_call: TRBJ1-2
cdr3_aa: CSADPGQGNYGYTF

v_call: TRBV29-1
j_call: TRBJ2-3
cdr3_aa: CSVRQGAQTDTQYF

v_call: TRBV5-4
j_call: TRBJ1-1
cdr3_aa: CASSTDTHTEAFF

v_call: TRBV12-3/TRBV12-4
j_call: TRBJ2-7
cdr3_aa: CASSGTSLYEQYF

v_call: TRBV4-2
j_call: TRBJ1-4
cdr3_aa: CASSRTATNEKLFF

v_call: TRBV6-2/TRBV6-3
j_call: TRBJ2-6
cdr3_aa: CSSRACNSGANVLTF

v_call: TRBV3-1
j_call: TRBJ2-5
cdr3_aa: CASSHHPGGETQYF

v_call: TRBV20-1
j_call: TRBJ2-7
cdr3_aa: CSAGEYEQYF

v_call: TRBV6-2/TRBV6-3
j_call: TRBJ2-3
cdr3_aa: CASSHTGTSDTDTQYF

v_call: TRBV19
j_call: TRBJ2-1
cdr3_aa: CASKARASSYNEQFF

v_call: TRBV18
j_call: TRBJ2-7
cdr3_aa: CASSLGTHNYSVMIHEQYF

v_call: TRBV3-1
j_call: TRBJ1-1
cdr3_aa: CASSQVFIGYNTEAFF

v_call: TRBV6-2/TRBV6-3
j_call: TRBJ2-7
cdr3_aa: CANSAGTWGYEQYF

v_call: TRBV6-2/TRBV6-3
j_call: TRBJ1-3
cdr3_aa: CASSEDQGVRGNTIYF

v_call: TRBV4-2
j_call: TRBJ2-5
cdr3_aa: CASSDQRDKAQYF